Listed here are 23 T cell receptor beta chains from one sample, sequenced in a study of blood T cell repertoires in COVID-19. TCRdb's table, derived via immunoSEQ multiplex PCR, lists solely in-frame clones and lacks some. This repertoire shows approximately 200,000 clones, 70% to 90% found once; its top ten account for approximately 2.6%. Sequenced material: peripheral blood. The receptors shown here come from a man in his fifties who had recovered from COVID-19.

This chain connects TRBV5-1 to TRBJ2-1; 8 bases are shared with TRBD1. Germline-derived CDR1 and CDR2 are SGHRS and YFSETQ. Trimming at V came to 3 bases and at J to 7 bases, leaving 9 bases not matched to a gene. CDR3 length: 15 residues. CDR3 DNA sequence: TGCGCCAGCAGCTGGGCGGCAGGGGGCGGGAATGAGCAGTTCTTC. Translating it yields CASSWAAGGGNEQFF. The whole variable domain, filled in from reference TRBV5-1 and TRBJ2-1, reads KAGVTQTPRYLIKTRGQQVTLSCSPISGHRSVSWYQQTPGQGLQFLFEYFSETQRNKGNFPGRFSGRQFSNSRSEMNVSTLELGDSALYLCASSWAAGGGNEQFFGPGTRLTVL.

The chain recombines TRBV2 with TRBJ2-7, with 7 bases lining up with TRBD1. The trim removed 6 bases at V and 4 bases at J, leaving 6 bases unmatched. Germline V gives CDR1 SNHLY, CDR2 FYNNEI. The CDR3 is 13 residues long. CDR3 coding DNA: TGTGCCAGCAGAGGGACAGTAATATACGAGCAGTACTTC. The encoded protein is CASRGTVIYEQYF.

The chain recombines TRBV27 with TRBJ1-6, with D possibly matching TRBD1 (5 bases). The CDR3 has 18 residues. Germline assignment: CDR1 MNHEY and CDR2 SMNVEV (reference sequence). Trimming left V 4 bases short and J 8 bases short, with 24 bases between. Written as DNA, the CDR3 is TGTGCCAGCAGTTCATTACAGTGGAGGGGCCTCTGGGATTCACCCCTCCACTTT. This gives the protein CASSSLQWRGLWDSPLHF.

The rearrangement links TRBV7-9 to TRBJ2-7; possible D gene TRBD1, 6 bases. Trimming took off 4 bases at V and 0 bases at J, with 16 bases between the two ends. CDR3 length: 16 amino acids. Germline CDR1 reads SEHNR; CDR2 reads FQNEAQ (reference sequence). The CDR3 here is CASSSGWQGSSYEQYF. CDR3 nucleotides: TGTGCCAGCAGCTCCGGCTGGCAGGGGAGCTCCTACGAGCAGTACTTC.

There are a few counts of this clone. The rearrangement uses TRBV7-6 and TRBJ2-2; D may be TRBD2 (6 bases). V gave up 1 base and J gave up 5 bases, with 11 bases separating them. From germline, CDR1 is SGHVS and CDR2 FNYEAQ. CDR3 length equals 15 residues. CDR3 bases: TGTGCCAGCAGCTTAGAAGCGGGTATAACCGGGGAGCTGTTTTTT. Translated, it gives CASSLEAGITGELFF.

This clone was picked up one time. The rearrangement uses TRBV6-1 and TRBJ2-5; no clear D gene. This CDR3 has 15 residues. Germline CDR1 MNHNS, CDR2 SASEGT. The V gene lost 0 bases and the J gene lost 2 bases, with 10 bases spanning the gap. The CDR3 protein is CASSEAATAQETQYF. For the CDR3, the DNA is TGTGCCAGCAGTGAAGCGGCGACTGCACAAGAGACCCAGTACTTC.

CDR3 nucleotides: TGTGCCTGGAGCCGACAGGGGAACACTGAAGCTTTCTTT. It yields the protein CAWSRQGNTEAFF. The rearrangement joins TRBV30 to TRBJ1-1, with TRBD1 matching over 7 bases. CDR3 length equals 13 residues. Per the germline V gene, CDR1 is GTSNPN and CDR2 is SVGIG (reference sequence). Trimming cost V 3 bases and J 1 base; bases outside gene matches: 2.

This chain uses TRBV3-1 (or the pseudogene TRBV3-2) with TRBJ1-6; D is unresolved. The CDR3 is made up of 14 amino acids. Between the trimmed V and J ends, which lost 1 base and 3 bases, there was a span of 4 bases. The V gene's germline CDR1 is LGHDT and CDR2 YNNKEL (reference sequence). This CDR3 reads CASSQAGYNSPLHF. The CDR3 DNA sequence: TGTGCCAGCAGCCAAGCAGGCTATAATTCACCCCTCCACTTT.

The rearrangement uses TRBV7-9 and TRBJ2-3; TRBD2 agrees at 14 bases. The CDR3 length is 16 residues. Germline loops: CDR1 SEHNR, CDR2 FQNEAQ (reference sequence). With V trimmed by 4 bases and J by 4 bases, 4 bases remained unmatched. In nucleotides, the CDR3 is TGTGCCAGCAGCTCGGGACTAGCGGGAGTCGCAGATACGCAGTATTTT. Protein sequence: CASSSGLAGVADTQYF.

The chain links TRBV3-1 (or the pseudogene TRBV3-2) to TRBJ2-5; 10 bases align to TRBD2. In germline, CDR1 is LGHDT, CDR2 YNNKEL (reference sequence). The CDR3 spans 14 residues. V was pared by 4 bases and J by 7 bases, with 6 bases of the junction left unmatched. This CDR3 reads CASSRSGTSVTQYF. The DNA for the CDR3 is TGTGCCAGCAGCCGCTCCGGGACTAGCGTGACCCAGTACTTC.

The chain combines TRBV6-5 with TRBJ1-1; 9 bases match TRBD1. This CDR3 is 14 amino acids long. V was pared by 6 bases and J by 5 bases, with 7 bases of the junction left unmatched. CDR1 is MNHEY, CDR2 SVGAGI, per germline. CDR3 DNA sequence: TGTGCCAGCAGAATAGACAGGGGGGGGACTGAAGCTTTCTTT. Protein: CASRIDRGGTEAFF.

The J gene is TRBJ1-4, the V gene TRBV5-1; D unresolved. The CDR3 covers 13 residues. Per the germline V gene, CDR1 is SGHRS and CDR2 is YFSETQ. Trimming left V 1 base short and J 8 bases short, with 9 bases between. CDR3 DNA sequence: TGCGCCAGCAGCTTGACCCCGGGAGAAAAACTGTTTTTT. The encoded protein is CASSLTPGEKLFF.

To note about this clone: Additional DNA sequences in this sample encode the identical CDR3. CDR3 in amino acids: CASSLYRGTGELFF. The CDR3 nucleotides read TGTGCCAGCAGTTTATACAGGGGGACCGGGGAGCTGTTTTTT. The genes are TRBV27 and TRBJ2-2; the match to TRBD1 covers 8 bases. Germline V gene sequence: CDR1 MNHEY, CDR2 SMNVEV (reference sequence). The CDR3 loop spans 14 amino acids. J was trimmed by 5 bases and V by 1 base; bases with no gene match: 0.

The genes are TRBV30 and TRBJ1-2; maybe TRBD1 (5 bases). The V gene lost 5 bases and the J gene lost 8 bases, with 15 bases spanning the gap. Germline CDR1 and CDR2: GTSNPN and SVGIG (reference sequence). The CDR3 extends over 12 amino acids. DNA for the CDR3: TGTGCCTGGTCTCCCGGGGGAGGCGGCTACACCTTC. This sequence encodes CAWSPGGGGYTF.

The CDR3 loop reads CASSQGSRQETQYF. Here the CDR3 DNA reads TGTGCCAGCAGCCAGGGCTCTCGTCAAGAGACCCAGTACTTC. The chain is built from TRBV28 and TRBJ2-5, with D possibly matching TRBD1 (5 bases). V dropped 6 bases and J dropped 2 bases, with 13 bases sitting between them. The germline V gene has CDR1 MDHEN and CDR2 SYDVKM. This CDR3 has 14 amino acids.

The chain links TRBV6-2 or TRBV6-3 to TRBJ2-6; 12 positions agree with TRBD2. CDR3 size: 17 residues. V lost 6 bases, J lost 2 bases, and 5 bases stayed unmatched. Germline values: CDR1 MNHEY, CDR2 SVGEGT. CDR3 DNA sequence: TGTGCCAGCAGCTCGACTAGCGGGAGACCTGGGGCCAACGTCCTGACTTTC. This sequence encodes CASSSTSGRPGANVLTF.

This clone was observed once. The chain links TRBV27 to TRBJ1-2, with TRBD1 identical over 7 bases. This CDR3 region has 13 residues. Trimming cost V 8 bases and J 5 bases; bases outside gene matches: 8. The germline gives CDR1 MNHEY, CDR2 SMNVEV (reference sequence). The CDR3 protein is CASGQGEWYGYTF. The CDR3 bases are TGTGCCAGCGGCCAGGGGGAGTGGTATGGCTACACCTTC.

This rearrangement joins TRBV7-8 to TRBJ2-7; weak D call: TRBD2 (6 bases). There are 13 residues in the CDR3. Germline V gene data show CDR1 as SGHVS and CDR2 as FQNEAQ. V was shortened by 5 bases and J by 2 bases, with 10 bases between the two germline ends. As DNA, the CDR3 is TGTGCCAGCAGCCGGACGGGGGCCTACGAGCAGTACTTC. Amino acids: CASSRTGAYEQYF. The whole variable domain, remainder taken from reference TRBV7-8 and TRBJ2-7, is GAGVSQSPRYKVAKRGQDVALRCDPISGHVSLFWYQQALGQGPEFLTYFQNEAQLDKSGLPSDRFFAERPEGSVSTLKIQRTQQEDSAVYLCASSRTGAYEQYFGPGTRLTVT.

This clone was counted only a few times. The CDR3 nucleotides are TGTGCCAGCAGTACATCGACTAGCGGGCACTCCTACGAGCAGTACTTC. Protein product: CASSTSTSGHSYEQYF. V usage is TRBV28 and J usage is TRBJ2-7; 10 bases map to TRBD2. The V gene end was trimmed by 5 bases and the J gene end by 0 bases; junction bases not matched to a gene: 7. Per germline, CDR1 MDHEN and CDR2 SYDVKM. This CDR3 contains 16 residues. The complete variable domain, with remaining parts taken from reference TRBV28 and TRBJ2-7, reads DVKVTQSSRYLVKRTGEKVFLECVQDMDHENMFWYRQDPGLGLRLIYFSYDVKMKEKGDIPEGYSVSREKKERFSLILESASTNQTSMYLCASSTSTSGHSYEQYFGPGTRLTVT.

The chain links TRBV24-1 to TRBJ2-1, with TRBD1 identical over 7 bases. The CDR3 totals 15 residues. V gave up 2 bases and J gave up 3 bases; unmatched junction bases: 3. CDR1 is KGHDR, CDR2 SFDVKD, per germline. Written as DNA, the CDR3 is TGTGCCACCAGTGATTGGACAGGAAACTACAATGAGCAGTTCTTC. Protein product: CATSDWTGNYNEQFF.

The rearrangement links TRBV5-6 to TRBJ2-7; D gene uncertain. Germline CDR1 reads SGHDT; CDR2 reads YYEEEE. Trimming pared 4 bases from V and 4 bases from J, leaving 12 bases between. CDR3 length: 13 residues. The CDR3: CASSLQNFYEQYF. The CDR3 region has the DNA TGTGCCAGCAGCCTGCAAAACTTTTACGAGCAGTACTTC. Full variable domain (outside the CDR3, taken from reference TRBV5-6 and TRBJ2-7): DAGVTQSPTHLIKTRGQQVTLRCSPKSGHDTVSWYQQALGQGPQFIFQYYEEEERQRGNFPDRFSGHQFPNYSSELNVNALLLGDSALYLCASSLQNFYEQYFGPGTRLTVT.

The rearrangement joins TRBV6-6 to TRBJ2-5; 7 positions match TRBD1. CDR1 is MNHNY and CDR2 is SVGAGI in the germline V gene (reference sequence). With 8 bases clipped from V and 10 bases from J, the junction kept 19 bases outside the gene matches. The CDR3 spans 15 residues. CDR3 protein: CASLTIPGQSNDQYF. CDR3 coding DNA: TGTGCCAGCCTCACAATTCCGGGACAGTCAAATGACCAGTACTTC.

The chain couples TRBV18 to TRBJ2-1; weak D call: TRBD2 (6 bases). The germline gives CDR1 KGHSH, CDR2 LQKENI. The CDR3 contains 14 residues. The V and J ends lost 3 bases and 8 bases respectively, with 14 bases between them. For the CDR3, the DNA is TGTGCCAGCTCACCGCCACCGCGGGGCGATGAGCAGTTCTTC. As protein: CASSPPPRGDEQFF.